This T cell receptor beta chain was captured by sequencing in a study of T cell responses to AZD1222 COVID-19 vaccine. Study results and caveats: Baseline seropositivity characterized only a handful of AZD1222 recipients. The repertoires were collected only after the peak T cell response. Donors were chiefly white British, with a greater number of females, and clonal diversity was perhaps underestimated. Breadth and depth of Spike-specific TCRs rose after two AZD1222 doses.

Sequenced by immunoSEQ multiplex PCR; TCRdb stores in-frame clones only, minus some. The profile shows 65,000 to 75,000 clones, more than 70% of them singletons. Comments on this clone: Antigen unknown.

There are 13 residues in the CDR3. Trimming cost V 4 bases and J 2 bases, with 6 bases left between them. Germline V gives CDR1 ENHRY, CDR2 SYGVKD. The chain is built from TRBV10-3 and TRBJ2-1; no clear D. The material sequenced was peripheral blood, taken 28 days after the second dose of the MenACWY control vaccine. The sequence was obtained from an adult who received the MenACWY meningococcal vaccine as a control. CDR3: CAISVTAYNEQFF. CDR3 nucleotides: TGTGCCATCAGTGTCACCGCCTACAATGAGCAGTTCTTC.